Below, 6 T cell receptor beta chains from the same sample are listed, as sequenced in a study of T cells after yellow fever vaccination. TCRdb re-called the 5' RACE reads through MiXCR, storing one row per CDR3 protein. The sample lists a few hundred thousand distinct CDR3 sequences, about 17% occurring once. This specimen consisted of PBMCs, obtained before the yellow fever booster vaccination. Every receptor here comes from a man in his late teens or twenties who received the YFV17D yellow fever vaccine.

This clonotype has a single count. The V call is TRBV19, the J call TRBJ1-5; D possibly corresponds to TRBD1 (5 bases). V dropped 5 bases and J dropped 0 bases, with 23 bases sitting between them. Germline-derived CDR1 and CDR2 are LNHDA and SQIVND (reference sequence). The CDR3 length is 19 residues. CDR3 nucleotides: TGTGCCAGTAGTGGCCTCCGGGACGGGCACGGATATAGCAATCAGCCCCAGCATTTT. Protein sequence: CASSGLRDGHGYSNQPQHF.

This clonotype was seen only a few times. The chain has TRBV12-3 or TRBV12-4 and TRBJ1-2; 10 nucleotides line up with TRBD1. The CDR3 spans 14 residues. J was trimmed by 3 bases and V by 3 bases; bases with no gene match: 1. CDR3 nucleotides: TGTGCCAGCAGTTTTGGGACAGGGGACTATGGCTACACCTTC. Its protein is CASSFGTGDYGYTF.

This clonotype was found a few times. The chain employs TRBV20-1 and TRBJ2-3; tentative D call: TRBD2 (5 bases). Trimming took off 5 bases at V and 0 bases at J, with 9 bases between the two ends. CDR1 and CDR2 from the germline V gene are DFQATT and SNEGSKA (reference sequence). The CDR3 is made up of 13 amino acids. CDR3 nucleotides: TGCAGTGCTGCTCGGACTAGCACAGATACGCAGTATTTT. Residues: CSAARTSTDTQYF.

The chain links TRBV7-2 to TRBJ2-2; D call uncertain. The CDR3 is 13 residues long. V dropped 5 bases and J dropped 6 bases, with 10 bases sitting between them. The V gene's germline CDR1 is SGHTA and CDR2 FQGNSA. The CDR3: CASSPNIAGELFF. CDR3 sequence (DNA): TGTGCCAGCAGCCCTAATATCGCCGGGGAGCTGTTTTTT.

This clonotype has just a few counts. The chain recombines TRBV20-1 with TRBJ2-7; no clear D. Germline-derived CDR1 and CDR2 are DFQATT and SNEGSKA (reference sequence). The V and J ends lost 1 base and 0 bases respectively, with 10 bases between them. The length of the CDR3 is 14 residues. CDR3 sequence reads: CSARGAESSYEQYF. In DNA, the CDR3 is TGCAGTGCTAGAGGGGCGGAAAGCTCCTACGAGCAGTACTTC.

The V gene is TRBV4-3, the J gene TRBJ2-7, with D maybe TRBD2 (5 bases). This CDR3 region has 17 residues. Germline V lookup: CDR1 LGHNA, CDR2 YSLEER. The V and J ends lost 1 base and 0 bases respectively, with 16 bases between them. CDR3 nucleotides: TGCGCCAGCAGCCAAGTCGGGGTGGTTAGACTCTCCTACGAGCAGTACGTC. Protein: CASSQVGVVRLSYEQYV.